This paragraph reports one T cell receptor (beta chain). The antigen remains unidentified. V lost 0 bases to trimming and J lost 0 bases; unmatched junction nucleotides: 4. The length of the CDR3 is 16 residues. Germline V gives CDR1 MNHEY, CDR2 SVGAGI. These data belong to a study of T cells after yellow fever vaccination. Study as a whole: Fractions low in cell number were prepared with SMART-Seq v4 Ultra Low Input. Findings of the study overall: Relatively few clonotypes were ones that appeared in both CD4 and CD8 compartments. Once the booster was given, most primary-vaccination clones reappeared, at more than 95% for CD4 and around 90% for CD8.

A 5'RACE template-switching step, the method used to make TCR cDNA, added a universal primer site and UMIs. TCRdb itself ran the 5' RACE reads through MiXCR, one entry per CDR3 protein. Of some 200,000 distinct CDR3 sequences listed, approximately 3.3% are singletons. This material consisted of CD4+ T cells sorted from PBMCs, taken 10 days after the yellow fever booster vaccination. The chain joins TRBV6-5 to TRBJ1-1; TRBD1 matches at 7 bases. The source of this sequence is a man aged 18 to 30 who received the YFV17D yellow fever vaccine. The CDR3 nucleotides are TGTGCCAGCAGTTACTCGACAGGGAAGCTGAACACTGAAGCTTTCTTT. Translation: CASSYSTGKLNTEAFF.